This record concerns one T cell receptor beta chain sequence. The record originates from a study of blood T cell repertoires in COVID-19. Study information: Whether acute or convalescent, the COVID-19 samples came from the United States, Italy and Spain. Sources were T cells, B-cell-depleted T cells, or PBMCs; the material itself was cDNA or gDNA.

Original analysis: For nucleated cells, counts were estimated from reference gene primer amplification. Clones were sequenced by immunoSEQ multiplex PCR, and TCRdb holds only the in-frame ones, with some missing. The V and J calls and clone size are taken from that table; D and trimming were inferred from the DNA. The sample contains 150,000 to 200,000 clones, over 75% of which appear only once. This CDR3 is 15 amino acids long. CDR1 is ENHRY and CDR2 is SYGVKD in the germline V gene. V lost 1 base to trimming and J lost 4 bases; unmatched junction nucleotides: 2. This receptor was identified in a man between 65 and 80 years old who had recovered from COVID-19. Input material: peripheral blood. The chain employs TRBV10-3 and TRBJ2-2; TRBD1 matches 8 bases. CDR3 nucleotide sequence: TGTGCCATCAGTGAGTTGGGACAGGCCACCGGGGAGCTGTTTTTT. This encodes CAISELGQATGELFF.